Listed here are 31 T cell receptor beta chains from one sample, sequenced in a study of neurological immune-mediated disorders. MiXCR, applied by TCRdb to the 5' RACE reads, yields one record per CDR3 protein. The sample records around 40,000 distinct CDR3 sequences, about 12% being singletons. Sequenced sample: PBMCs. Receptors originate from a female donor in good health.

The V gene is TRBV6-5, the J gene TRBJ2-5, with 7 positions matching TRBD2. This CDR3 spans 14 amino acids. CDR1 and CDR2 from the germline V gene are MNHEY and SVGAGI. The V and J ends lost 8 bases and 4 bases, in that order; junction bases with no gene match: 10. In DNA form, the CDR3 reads TGTGCCAGCGGACTCGGCGGGAGAATAGAGACCCAGTACTTC. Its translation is CASGLGGRIETQYF.

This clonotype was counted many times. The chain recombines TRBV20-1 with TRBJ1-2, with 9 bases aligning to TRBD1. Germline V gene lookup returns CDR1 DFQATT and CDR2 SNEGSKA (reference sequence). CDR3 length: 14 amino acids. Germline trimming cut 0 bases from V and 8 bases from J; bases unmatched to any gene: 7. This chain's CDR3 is CSARDPGQGRGYTF. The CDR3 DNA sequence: TGCAGTGCTAGAGATCCGGGACAGGGAAGAGGCTACACCTTC.

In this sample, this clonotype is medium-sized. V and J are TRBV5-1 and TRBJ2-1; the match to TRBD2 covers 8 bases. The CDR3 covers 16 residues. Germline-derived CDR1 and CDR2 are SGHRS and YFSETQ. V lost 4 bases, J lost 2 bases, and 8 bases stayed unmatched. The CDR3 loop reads CASSPAVSGTYNEQFF. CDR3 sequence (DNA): TGCGCCAGCAGCCCGGCGGTTAGCGGGACCTACAATGAGCAGTTCTTC. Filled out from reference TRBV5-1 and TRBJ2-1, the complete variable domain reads KAGVTQTPRYLIKTRGQQVTLSCSPISGHRSVSWYQQTPGQGLQFLFEYFSETQRNKGNFPGRFSGRQFSNSRSEMNVSTLELGDSALYLCASSPAVSGTYNEQFFGPGTRLTVL.

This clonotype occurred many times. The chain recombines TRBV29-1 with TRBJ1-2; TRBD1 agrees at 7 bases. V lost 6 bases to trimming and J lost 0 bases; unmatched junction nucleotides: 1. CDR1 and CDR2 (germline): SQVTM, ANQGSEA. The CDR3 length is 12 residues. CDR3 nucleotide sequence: TGCAGCGTGGGGACAGCTAACTATGGCTACACCTTC. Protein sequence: CSVGTANYGYTF.

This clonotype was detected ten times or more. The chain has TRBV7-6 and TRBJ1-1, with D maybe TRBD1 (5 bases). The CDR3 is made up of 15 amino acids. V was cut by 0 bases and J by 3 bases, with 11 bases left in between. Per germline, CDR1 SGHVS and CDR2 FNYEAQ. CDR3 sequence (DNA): TGTGCCAGCAGCTTAGCGCCAGGGAAGGACACTGAAGCTTTCTTT. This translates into CASSLAPGKDTEAFF.

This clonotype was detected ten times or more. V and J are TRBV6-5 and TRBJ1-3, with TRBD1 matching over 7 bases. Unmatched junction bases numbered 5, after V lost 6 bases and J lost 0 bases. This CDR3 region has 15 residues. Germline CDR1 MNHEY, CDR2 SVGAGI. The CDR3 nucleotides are TGTGCCAGCAGACGCGGGACAGCCTCTGGAAACACCATATATTTT. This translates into CASRRGTASGNTIYF.

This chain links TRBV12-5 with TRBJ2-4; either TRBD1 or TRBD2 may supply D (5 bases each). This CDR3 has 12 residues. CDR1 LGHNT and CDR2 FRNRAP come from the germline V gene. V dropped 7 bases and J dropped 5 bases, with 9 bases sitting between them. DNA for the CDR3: TGTGCTAGTGCCCAGGGACAAAACATTCAGTACTTC. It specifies CASAQGQNIQYF.

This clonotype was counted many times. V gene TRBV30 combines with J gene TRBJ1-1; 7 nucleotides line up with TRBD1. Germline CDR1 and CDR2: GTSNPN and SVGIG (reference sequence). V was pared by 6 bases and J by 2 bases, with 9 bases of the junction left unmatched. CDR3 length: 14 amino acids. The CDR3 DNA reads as TGTGCCTGTTCCCGGGACAGCCGTAACACTGAAGCTTTCTTT. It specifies CACSRDSRNTEAFF.

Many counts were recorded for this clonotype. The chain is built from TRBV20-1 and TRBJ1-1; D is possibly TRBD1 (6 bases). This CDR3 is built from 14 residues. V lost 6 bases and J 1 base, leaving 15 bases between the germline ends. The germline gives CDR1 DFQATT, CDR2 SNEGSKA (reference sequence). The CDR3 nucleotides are TGCAGTGCGATGAAAGGGACAACGAACACTGAAGCTTTCTTT. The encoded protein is CSAMKGTTNTEAFF.

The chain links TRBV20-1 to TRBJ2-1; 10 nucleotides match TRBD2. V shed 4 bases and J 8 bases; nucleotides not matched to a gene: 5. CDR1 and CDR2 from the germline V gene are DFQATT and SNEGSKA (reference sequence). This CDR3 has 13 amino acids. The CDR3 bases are TGCAGTGCTATCTATGGACTAGCGGATGAGCAGTTCTTC. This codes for CSAIYGLADEQFF.

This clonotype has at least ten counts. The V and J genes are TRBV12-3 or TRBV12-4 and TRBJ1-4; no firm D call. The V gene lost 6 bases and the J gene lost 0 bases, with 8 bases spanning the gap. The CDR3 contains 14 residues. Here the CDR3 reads CASSEHATNEKLFF. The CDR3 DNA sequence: TGTGCCAGCAGCGAACACGCAACTAATGAAAAACTGTTTTTT.

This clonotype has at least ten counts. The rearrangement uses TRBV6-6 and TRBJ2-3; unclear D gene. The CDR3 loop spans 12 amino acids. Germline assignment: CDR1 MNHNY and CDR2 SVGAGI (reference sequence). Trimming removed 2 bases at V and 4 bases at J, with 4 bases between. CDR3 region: CASSYVADTQYF. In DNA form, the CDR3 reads TGTGCCAGCAGTTACGTAGCAGATACGCAGTATTTT.

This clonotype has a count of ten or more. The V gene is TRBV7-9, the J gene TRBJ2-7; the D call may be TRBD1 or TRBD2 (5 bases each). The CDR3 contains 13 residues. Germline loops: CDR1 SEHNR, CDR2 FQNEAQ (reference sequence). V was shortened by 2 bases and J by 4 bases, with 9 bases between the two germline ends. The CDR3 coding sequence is TGTGCCAGCAGCTTACAGGGCGGGTACGAGCAGTACTTC. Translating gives CASSLQGGYEQYF.

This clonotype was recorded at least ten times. The CDR3 DNA is TGTGCCACCAGTGACGACAGGGTTAATGAGCAGTTCTTC. It specifies CATSDDRVNEQFF. The chain is built from TRBV24-1 and TRBJ2-1; 7 nucleotides agree with TRBD1. Per germline, CDR1 KGHDR and CDR2 SFDVKD. This CDR3 comprises 13 residues. The V gene end was trimmed by 4 bases and the J gene end by 7 bases; junction bases not matched to a gene: 3.

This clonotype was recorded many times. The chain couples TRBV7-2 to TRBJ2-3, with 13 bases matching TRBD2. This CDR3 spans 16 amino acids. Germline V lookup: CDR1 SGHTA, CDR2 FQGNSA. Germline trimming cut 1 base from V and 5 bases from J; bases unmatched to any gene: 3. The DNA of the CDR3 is TGTGCCAGCAGCTTAGGAACTAGCGGGGGGGGAGATACGCAGTATTTT. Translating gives CASSLGTSGGGDTQYF.

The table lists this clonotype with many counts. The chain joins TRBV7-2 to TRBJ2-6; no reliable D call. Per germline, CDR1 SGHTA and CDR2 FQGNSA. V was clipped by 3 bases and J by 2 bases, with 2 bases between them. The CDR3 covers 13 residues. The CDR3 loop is CASSFPGANVLTF. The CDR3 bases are TGTGCCAGCAGCTTTCCTGGGGCCAACGTCCTGACTTTC.

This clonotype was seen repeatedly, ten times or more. DNA for the CDR3: TGTGCCAGCAGCCAAGCTGGGGGATTGAACACTGAAGCTTTCTTT. Its protein product is CASSQAGGLNTEAFF. This chain links TRBV3-1 with TRBJ1-1, with D perhaps TRBD1 (5 bases). Germline V lookup: CDR1 LGHDT, CDR2 YNNKEL (reference sequence). V was trimmed by 1 base and J by 0 bases, leaving 9 bases between them. CDR3 size: 15 residues.

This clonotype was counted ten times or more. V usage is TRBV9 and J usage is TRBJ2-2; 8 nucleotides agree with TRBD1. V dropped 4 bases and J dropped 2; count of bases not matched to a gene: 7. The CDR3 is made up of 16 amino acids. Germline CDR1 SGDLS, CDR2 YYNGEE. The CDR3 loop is CASSTPAGGNTGELFF. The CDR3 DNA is TGTGCCAGCAGCACCCCGGCAGGGGGCAACACCGGGGAGCTGTTTTTT.

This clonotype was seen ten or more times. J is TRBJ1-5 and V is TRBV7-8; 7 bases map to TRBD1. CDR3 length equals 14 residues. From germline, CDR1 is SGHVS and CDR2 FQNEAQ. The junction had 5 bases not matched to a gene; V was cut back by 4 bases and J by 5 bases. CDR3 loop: CASSSRGPDQPQHF. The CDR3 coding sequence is TGTGCCAGCAGCTCTAGGGGGCCGGATCAGCCCCAGCATTTT.

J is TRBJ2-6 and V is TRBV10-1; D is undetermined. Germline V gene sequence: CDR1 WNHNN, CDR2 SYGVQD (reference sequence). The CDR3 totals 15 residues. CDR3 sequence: CEHTAENSGANVLTF. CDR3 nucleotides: TGCGAGCATACCGCGGAAAACTCTGGGGCCAACGTCCTGACTTTC.

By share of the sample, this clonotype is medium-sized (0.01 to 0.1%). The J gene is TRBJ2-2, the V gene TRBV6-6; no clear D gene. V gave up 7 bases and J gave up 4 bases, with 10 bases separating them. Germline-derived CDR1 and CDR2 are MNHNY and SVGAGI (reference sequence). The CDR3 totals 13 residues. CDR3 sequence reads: CASTLDTTGELFF. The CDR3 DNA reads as TGTGCCAGCACCCTTGACACCACCGGGGAGCTGTTTTTT.

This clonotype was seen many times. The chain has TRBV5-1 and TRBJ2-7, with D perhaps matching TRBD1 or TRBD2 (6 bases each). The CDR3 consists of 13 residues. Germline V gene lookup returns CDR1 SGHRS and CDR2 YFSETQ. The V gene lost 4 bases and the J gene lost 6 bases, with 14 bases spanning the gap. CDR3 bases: TGCGCCAGCAGCCATGGGACGGGGGCCGAGCAGTACTTC. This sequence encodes CASSHGTGAEQYF.

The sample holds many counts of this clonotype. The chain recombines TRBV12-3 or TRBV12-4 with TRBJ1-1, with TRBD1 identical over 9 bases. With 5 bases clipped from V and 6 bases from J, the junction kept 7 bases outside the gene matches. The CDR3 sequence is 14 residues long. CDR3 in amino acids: CASSARDRAPEAFF. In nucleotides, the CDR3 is TGTGCCAGCAGTGCCCGGGACAGGGCGCCTGAAGCTTTCTTT.

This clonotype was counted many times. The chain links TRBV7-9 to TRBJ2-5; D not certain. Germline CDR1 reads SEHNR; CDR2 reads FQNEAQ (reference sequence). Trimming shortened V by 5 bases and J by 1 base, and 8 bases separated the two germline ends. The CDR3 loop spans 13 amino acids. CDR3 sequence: CASSKWGQETQYF. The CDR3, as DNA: TGTGCCAGCAGCAAATGGGGCCAAGAGACCCAGTACTTC.

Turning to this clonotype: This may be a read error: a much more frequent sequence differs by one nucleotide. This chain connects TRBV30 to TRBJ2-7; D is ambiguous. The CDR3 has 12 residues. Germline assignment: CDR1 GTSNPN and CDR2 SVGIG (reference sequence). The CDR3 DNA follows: TGTGCCTGGAGCCAAAGAGTCTACGAGCAGTGCTTC. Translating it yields CAWSQRVYEQCF.

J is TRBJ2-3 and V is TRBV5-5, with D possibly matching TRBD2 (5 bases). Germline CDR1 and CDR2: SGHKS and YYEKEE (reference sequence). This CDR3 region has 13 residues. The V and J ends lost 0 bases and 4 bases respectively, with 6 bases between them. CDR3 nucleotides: TGTGCCAGCAGCTTGGCGGGATCAGATACGCAGTATTTT. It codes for CASSLAGSDTQYF.

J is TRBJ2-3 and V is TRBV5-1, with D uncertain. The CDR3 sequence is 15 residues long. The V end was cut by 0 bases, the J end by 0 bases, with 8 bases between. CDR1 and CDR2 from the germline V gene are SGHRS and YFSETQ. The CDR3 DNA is TGCGCCAGCAGCTTGGACGTACGGAGCACAGATACGCAGTATTTT. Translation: CASSLDVRSTDTQYF. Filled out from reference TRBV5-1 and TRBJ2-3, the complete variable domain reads KAGVTQTPRYLIKTRGQQVTLSCSPISGHRSVSWYQQTPGQGLQFLFEYFSETQRNKGNFPGRFSGRQFSNSRSEMNVSTLELGDSALYLCASSLDVRSTDTQYFGPGTRLTVL.

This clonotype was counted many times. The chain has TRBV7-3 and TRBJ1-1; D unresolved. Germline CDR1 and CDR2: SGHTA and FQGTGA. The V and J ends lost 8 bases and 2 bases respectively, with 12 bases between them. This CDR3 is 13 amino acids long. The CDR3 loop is CASCVARNTEAFF. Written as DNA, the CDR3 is TGTGCCAGCTGTGTGGCGAGAAACACTGAAGCTTTCTTT.

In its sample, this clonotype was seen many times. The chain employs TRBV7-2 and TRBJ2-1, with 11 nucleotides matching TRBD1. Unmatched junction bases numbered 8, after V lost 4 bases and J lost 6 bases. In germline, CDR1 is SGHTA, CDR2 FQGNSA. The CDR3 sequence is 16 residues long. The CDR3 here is CASSSDRDRGGNEQFF. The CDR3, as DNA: TGTGCCAGCAGCTCGGACCGGGACAGGGGGGGCAATGAGCAGTTCTTC.

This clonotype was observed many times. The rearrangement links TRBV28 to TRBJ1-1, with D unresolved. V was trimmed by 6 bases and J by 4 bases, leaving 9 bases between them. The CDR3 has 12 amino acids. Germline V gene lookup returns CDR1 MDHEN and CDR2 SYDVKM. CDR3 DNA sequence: TGTGCCAGCAGCCTCTTGGTCACTGAAGCTTTCTTT. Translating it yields CASSLLVTEAFF.

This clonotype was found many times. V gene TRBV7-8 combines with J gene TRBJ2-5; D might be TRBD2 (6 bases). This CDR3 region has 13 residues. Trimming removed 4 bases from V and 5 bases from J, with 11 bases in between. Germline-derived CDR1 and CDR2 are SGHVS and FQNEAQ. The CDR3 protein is CASSSIRGETQYF. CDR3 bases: TGTGCCAGCAGCTCAATACGGGGGGAGACCCAGTACTTC.